This T cell receptor beta chain was obtained from a study of T cells in Graves' hyperthyroidism and ophthalmopathy. CDR3 size: 15 residues. The J segment lost 6 bases and the V segment lost 3 bases, leaving 8 bases of the junction unmatched. CDR1 is KGHSH and CDR2 is LQKENI in the germline V gene. The CDR3 regions of TCR beta were amplified from RNA transcripts. Primed by the HTBI set, a first-round RT-PCR was run on the TCR CDR3. Each CDR3 protein is one row after TCRdb ran MiXCR on the multiplex PCR reads. The sample consists of 550,000 to 850,000 distinct CDR3 sequences, roughly a sixth of them appearing once.

This clonotype was sampled from a woman aged 45 to 65 with Graves' hyperthyroidism that later progressed to Graves' ophthalmopathy. Sequenced sample: blood. The chain joins TRBV18 to TRBJ2-3; 8 nucleotides line up with TRBD2. The chain's CDR3 is CASSPFSGGTDTQYF. The CDR3 DNA reads TGTGCCAGCTCACCTTTCAGCGGGGGAACGGATACGCAGTATTTT.